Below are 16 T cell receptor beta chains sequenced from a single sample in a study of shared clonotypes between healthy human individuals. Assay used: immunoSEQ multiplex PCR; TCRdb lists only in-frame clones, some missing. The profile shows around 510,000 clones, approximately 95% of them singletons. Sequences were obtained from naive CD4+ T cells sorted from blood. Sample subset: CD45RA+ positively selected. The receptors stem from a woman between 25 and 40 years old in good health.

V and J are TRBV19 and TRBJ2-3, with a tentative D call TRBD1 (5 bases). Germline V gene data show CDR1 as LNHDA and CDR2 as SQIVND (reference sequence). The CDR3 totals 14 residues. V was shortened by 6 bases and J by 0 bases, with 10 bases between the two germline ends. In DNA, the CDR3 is TGTGCCAGTAGGGAGACAGCCAGCACAGATACGCAGTATTTT. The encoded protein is CASRETASTDTQYF.

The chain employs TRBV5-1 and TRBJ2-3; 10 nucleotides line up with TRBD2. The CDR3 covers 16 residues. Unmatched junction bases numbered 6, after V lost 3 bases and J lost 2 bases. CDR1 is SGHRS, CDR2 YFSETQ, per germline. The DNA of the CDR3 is TGCGCCAGCAGCTCGAGGACTAGCGGTATCACAGATACGCAGTATTTT. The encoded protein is CASSSRTSGITDTQYF.

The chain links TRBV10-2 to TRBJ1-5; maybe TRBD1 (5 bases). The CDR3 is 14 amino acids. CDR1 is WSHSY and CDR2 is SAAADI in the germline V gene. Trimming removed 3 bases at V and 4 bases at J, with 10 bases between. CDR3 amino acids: CASSDPGTNQPQHF. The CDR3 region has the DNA TGCGCCAGCAGTGACCCGGGGACTAATCAGCCCCAGCATTTT.

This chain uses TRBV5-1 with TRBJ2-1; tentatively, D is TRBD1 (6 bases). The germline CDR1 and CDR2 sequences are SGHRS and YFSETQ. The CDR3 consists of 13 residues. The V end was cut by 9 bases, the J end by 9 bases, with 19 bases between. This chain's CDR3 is CANSKGESGEQFF. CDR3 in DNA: TGCGCCAACTCCAAGGGGGAGTCAGGTGAGCAGTTCTTC.

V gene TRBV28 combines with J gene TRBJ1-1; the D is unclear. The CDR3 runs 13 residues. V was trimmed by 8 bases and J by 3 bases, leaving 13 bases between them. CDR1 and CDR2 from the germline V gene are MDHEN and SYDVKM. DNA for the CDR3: TGTGCCAGCTTTAAAGGTTTTTACACTGAAGCTTTCTTT. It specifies CASFKGFYTEAFF. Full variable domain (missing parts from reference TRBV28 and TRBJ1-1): DVKVTQSSRYLVKRTGEKVFLECVQDMDHENMFWYRQDPGLGLRLIYFSYDVKMKEKGDIPEGYSVSREKKERFSLILESASTNQTSMYLCASFKGFYTEAFFGQGTRLTVV.

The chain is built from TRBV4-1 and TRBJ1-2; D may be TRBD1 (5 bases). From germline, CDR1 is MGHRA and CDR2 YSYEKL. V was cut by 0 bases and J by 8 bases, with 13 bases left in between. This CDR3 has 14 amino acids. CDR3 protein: CASSQDRGRQGYTF. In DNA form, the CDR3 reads TGCGCCAGCAGCCAAGACCGGGGACGACAGGGCTACACCTTC.

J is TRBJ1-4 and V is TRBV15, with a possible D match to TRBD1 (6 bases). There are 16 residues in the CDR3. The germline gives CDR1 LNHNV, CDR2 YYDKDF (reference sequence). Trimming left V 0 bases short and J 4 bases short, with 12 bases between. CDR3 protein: CATSRDQGGSNEKLFF. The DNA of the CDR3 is TGTGCCACCAGCAGAGATCAAGGGGGAAGTAATGAAAAACTGTTTTTT.

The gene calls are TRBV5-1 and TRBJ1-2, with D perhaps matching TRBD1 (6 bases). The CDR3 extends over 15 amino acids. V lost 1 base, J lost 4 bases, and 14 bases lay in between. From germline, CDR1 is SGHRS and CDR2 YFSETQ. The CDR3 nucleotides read TGCGCCAGCAGCTTGTTCTTGGACAGCTCCTATGGCTACACCTTC. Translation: CASSLFLDSSYGYTF.

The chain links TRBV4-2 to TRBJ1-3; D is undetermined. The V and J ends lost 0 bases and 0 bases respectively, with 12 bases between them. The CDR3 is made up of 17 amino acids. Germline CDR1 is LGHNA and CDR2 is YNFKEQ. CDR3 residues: CASSQDWRPNSGNTIYF. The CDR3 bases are TGTGCCAGCAGCCAAGATTGGAGGCCCAACTCTGGAAACACCATATATTTT.

The DNA of the CDR3 is TGTGCCAGCAGAGAAGACAGGCCCACCGGGGAGCTGTTTTTT. This sequence encodes CASREDRPTGELFF. The rearrangement links TRBV28 to TRBJ2-2, with D possibly TRBD1 on 6 matching bases. V was pared by 6 bases and J by 4 bases, with 12 bases between. Germline V gene lookup returns CDR1 MDHEN and CDR2 SYDVKM. The CDR3 is 14 amino acids. Based on the CDR3 plus reference TRBV28 and TRBJ2-2, the full variable domain is DVKVTQSSRYLVKRTGEKVFLECVQDMDHENMFWYRQDPGLGLRLIYFSYDVKMKEKGDIPEGYSVSREKKERFSLILESASTNQTSMYLCASREDRPTGELFFGEGSRLTVL.

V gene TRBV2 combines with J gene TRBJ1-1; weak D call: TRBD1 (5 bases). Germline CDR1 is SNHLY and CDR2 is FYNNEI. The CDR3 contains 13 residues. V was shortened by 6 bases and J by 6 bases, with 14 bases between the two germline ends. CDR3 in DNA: TGTGCCAGCAGGGGGTTAAGAGGGGCTGAAGCTTTCTTT. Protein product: CASRGLRGAEAFF.

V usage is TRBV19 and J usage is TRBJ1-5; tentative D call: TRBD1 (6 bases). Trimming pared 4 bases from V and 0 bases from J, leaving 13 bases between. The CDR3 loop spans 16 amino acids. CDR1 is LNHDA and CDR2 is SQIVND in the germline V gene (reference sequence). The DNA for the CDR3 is TGTGCCAGTAGTACCCGACAGGCGTATAGCAATCAGCCCCAGCATTTT. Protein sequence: CASSTRQAYSNQPQHF.

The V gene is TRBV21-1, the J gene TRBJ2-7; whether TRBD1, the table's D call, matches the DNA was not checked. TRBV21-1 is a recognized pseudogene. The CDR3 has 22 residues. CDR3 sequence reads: CASGTDPIGQGRPGLPAYEQYF. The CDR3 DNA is TGTGCCAGCGGGACCGACCCAATAGGACAGGGCCGACCGGGACTCCCGGCCTACGAGCAGTACTTC.

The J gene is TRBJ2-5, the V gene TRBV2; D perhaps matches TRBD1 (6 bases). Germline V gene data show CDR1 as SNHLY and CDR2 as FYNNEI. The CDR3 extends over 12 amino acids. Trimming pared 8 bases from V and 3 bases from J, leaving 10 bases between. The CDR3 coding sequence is TGTGCCAGCGGTTGGACAGAAGAGACCCAGTACTTC. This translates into CASGWTEETQYF.

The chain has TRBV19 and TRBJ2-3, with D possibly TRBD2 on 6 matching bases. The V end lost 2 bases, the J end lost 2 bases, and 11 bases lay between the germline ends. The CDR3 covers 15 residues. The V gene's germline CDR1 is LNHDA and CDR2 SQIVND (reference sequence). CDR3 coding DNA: TGTGCCAGTAGTATAACTAGCTGGGACACAGATACGCAGTATTTT. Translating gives CASSITSWDTDTQYF.

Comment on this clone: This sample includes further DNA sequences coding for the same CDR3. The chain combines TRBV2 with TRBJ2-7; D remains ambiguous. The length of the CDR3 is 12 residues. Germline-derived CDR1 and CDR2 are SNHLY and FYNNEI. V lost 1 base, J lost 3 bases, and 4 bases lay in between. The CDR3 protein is CASSEGGYEQYF. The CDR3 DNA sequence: TGTGCCAGCAGTGAAGGGGGCTACGAGCAGTACTTC.